The clone carrying this T cell receptor (beta chain) turned up a few times. Sample-barcoded 5' priming and a J-beta primer mix drove a second PCR of roughly 6 to 12 cycles. TCRdb reprocessed the 5' RACE reads via MiXCR and lists one record per CDR3 protein. The data contain about 780,000 distinct CDR3 sequences, roughly 46% of them seen just once; the ten biggest clones take up roughly 20%. RNA extraction gave at least 5.5 micrograms of total RNA per sample. The CDR3 extends over 16 amino acids. The germline V gene encodes CDR1 SGHAT and CDR2 FQNNGV. This sample is drawn from a study of blood T cells in healthy people across ages.

Sequenced sample: blood. This receptor was obtained from an older man in good health. The rearrangement links TRBV11-2 to TRBJ2-7; 7 bases are shared with TRBD1. The tail of the sequence fits TRBJ2-5 better, so the J call may be wrong. The CDR3 protein is CASSSGPNRGLETQYF. The DNA for the CDR3 is TGTGCCAGCAGCTCGGGTCCCAACAGGGGTCTGGAGACCCAGTACTTC.